These 8 T cell receptor beta chains were all obtained from the same sample, sequenced in a study of PD-L1 blockade in urothelial cancer. Sequenced by immunoSEQ multiplex PCR; TCRdb stores in-frame clones only, minus some. Altogether about 88,000 clones are present, about 89% being singletons, with the ten largest covering roughly 0.88%. The time point was: pretreatment peripheral blood. Sequenced here: PBMCs, sampled around atezolizumab (anti-PD-L1) treatment. The receptors were sampled from a woman older than 75 with urothelial cancer.

The chain uses TRBV11-2 and TRBJ1-3; D might be TRBD1 (5 bases). Germline lookup yields CDR1 SGHAT and CDR2 FQNNGV. The CDR3 loop spans 15 amino acids. Deletions cut 3 bases from V and 2 bases from J, with 11 bases between. The DNA of the CDR3 is TGTGCCAGCAGCTTCGGCAGGGCCACTGGAAACACCATATATTTT. This encodes CASSFGRATGNTIYF.

This clone was found once. The same CDR3 can be traced to other DNA sequences in this sample. This chain joins TRBV6-5 and TRBJ2-7; no reliable D call. Deletions cut 6 bases from V and 3 bases from J, with 6 bases between. Germline V gene lookup returns CDR1 MNHEY and CDR2 SVGAGI. The CDR3 runs to 11 residues. The CDR3 region has the DNA TGTGCCAGCAGGAACAACTACGAGCAGTACTTC. Protein product: CASRNNYEQYF.

J is TRBJ2-3 and V is TRBV9; 12 positions match TRBD2. CDR1 is SGDLS, CDR2 YYNGEE, per germline. This CDR3 is 16 amino acids long. Trimming cost V 4 bases and J 2 bases; bases outside gene matches: 5. The chain's CDR3 is CASSPTSGSPTDTQYF. CDR3 in DNA: TGTGCCAGCAGCCCGACTAGCGGGAGTCCCACAGATACGCAGTATTTT. The entire variable domain, with the rest obtained from reference TRBV9 and TRBJ2-3, is as follows: DSGVTQTPKHLITATGQRVTLRCSPRSGDLSVYWYQQSLDQGLQFLIQYYNGEERAKGNILERFSAQQFPDLHSELNLSSLELGDSALYFCASSPTSGSPTDTQYFGPGTRLTVL.

V is TRBV5-6 and J is TRBJ2-1, with 8 positions matching TRBD2. V lost 0 bases and J lost 1; bases outside the gene matches: 6. This CDR3 spans 17 amino acids. Germline-derived CDR1 and CDR2 are SGHDT and YYEEEE. The chain's CDR3 is CASSLASGSWSYNEQFF. The CDR3 DNA sequence: TGTGCCAGCAGCTTGGCGAGCGGGAGTTGGTCCTACAATGAGCAGTTCTTC.

The chain employs TRBV5-6 and TRBJ1-2; D is unclear. In germline, CDR1 is SGHDT, CDR2 YYEEEE. The CDR3 is 13 residues long. The V gene lost 4 bases and the J gene lost 8 bases, with 15 bases spanning the gap. Written as DNA, the CDR3 is TGTGCCAGCAGCCTAGGGCTCGGGGAGGGCTACACCTTC. It is translated as CASSLGLGEGYTF.

The DNA for the CDR3 is TGTGCCAGCAGCCTTGAGGGTGGAGGCACGTCTGCCGAGCAGTACTTC. Its translation: CASSLEGGGTSAEQYF. The chain has TRBV7-9 and TRBJ2-7, with D tentatively TRBD2 (5 bases). The germline V gene has CDR1 SEHNR and CDR2 FQNEAQ (reference sequence). V was cut by 5 bases and J by 6 bases, with 23 bases left in between. The CDR3 covers 16 residues.

The genes are TRBV7-9 and TRBJ2-5; tentatively, D is TRBD1 (6 bases). The CDR3 runs to 14 residues. Germline V CDR1 and CDR2: SEHNR, FQNEAQ (reference sequence). The V and J ends lost 5 bases and 3 bases respectively, with 13 bases between them. The DNA for the CDR3 is TGTGCCAGCAGCCCCTCACAGGGAAAAGAGACCCAGTACTTC. It codes for CASSPSQGKETQYF.

The V call is TRBV9, the J call TRBJ2-7, with D perhaps matching TRBD1 (6 bases). This CDR3 contains 14 residues. Germline V gene data show CDR1 as SGDLS and CDR2 as YYNGEE. V was shortened by 5 bases and J by 3 bases, with 15 bases between the two germline ends. CDR3 protein: CASSPRHRDYEQYF. The CDR3 region has the DNA TGTGCCAGCAGTCCCCGCCACAGGGACTACGAGCAGTACTTC.